A single sample is the source of the 5 T cell receptor beta chains below, sequenced in a study of T cells after yellow fever vaccination. From the 5' RACE reads, TCRdb called clonotypes with MiXCR, one entry per CDR3 protein. This table has more than 300,000 distinct CDR3 sequences, about 10% appearing once. The sequenced sample was CD4+ T cells sorted from PBMCs, obtained 45 days after the yellow fever booster vaccination. The receptors stem from a young man who received the YFV17D yellow fever vaccine.

This clonotype was picked up many times. The chain uses TRBV7-9 and TRBJ1-1; 7 bases are shared with TRBD1. Trimming removed 7 bases from V and 6 bases from J; junction bases left unmatched: 8. Germline values: CDR1 SEHNR, CDR2 FQNEAQ (reference sequence). This CDR3 contains 13 residues. The CDR3 DNA is TGTGCCAGCATCGAGGGGGCCGGCGCTGAAGCTTTCTTT. It codes for CASIEGAGAEAFF. Drawing the rest from reference TRBV7-9 and TRBJ1-1, the complete variable domain is DTGVSQNPRHKITKRGQNVTFRCDPISEHNRLYWYRQTLGQGPEFLTYFQNEAQLEKSRLLSDRFSAERPKGSFSTLEIQRTEQGDSAMYLCASIEGAGAEAFFGQGTRLTVV.

The chain is built from TRBV5-1 and TRBJ2-1; possibly TRBD1 for D (6 bases). The CDR3 has 13 amino acids. V lost 5 bases and J 8 bases, leaving 14 bases between the germline ends. Germline values: CDR1 SGHRS, CDR2 YFSETQ. In DNA form, the CDR3 reads TGCGCCAGCAGTACCGAAGGGGGATATGAGCAGTTCTTC. It translates to CASSTEGGYEQFF.

The chain joins TRBV28 to TRBJ2-2; 7 bases are a match to TRBD1. The V and J ends lost 6 bases and 4 bases, in that order; junction bases with no gene match: 8. CDR3 length: 15 amino acids. Per germline, CDR1 MDHEN and CDR2 SYDVKM. For the CDR3, the DNA is TGTGCCAGCAGGCCCGGGACAGTAACCACCGGGGAGCTGTTTTTT. The encoded protein is CASRPGTVTTGELFF. Variable domain in full (rest from reference TRBV28 and TRBJ2-2): DVKVTQSSRYLVKRTGEKVFLECVQDMDHENMFWYRQDPGLGLRLIYFSYDVKMKEKGDIPEGYSVSREKKERFSLILESASTNQTSMYLCASRPGTVTTGELFFGEGSRLTVL.

This clonotype was counted at least ten times. The chain has TRBV4-3 and TRBJ1-1, with 7 bases lining up with TRBD1. The CDR3 has 14 amino acids. Germline V CDR1 and CDR2: LGHNA, YSLEER. V shed 3 bases, J shed 3 bases, and the junction held 4 bases outside the gene matches. The CDR3 sequence: CASSHPDRDTEAFF. CDR3 nucleotide sequence: TGCGCCAGCAGCCATCCCGACAGGGACACTGAAGCTTTCTTT.

This clonotype showed up just a few times. The chain links TRBV7-3 to TRBJ2-3; 10 bases fit TRBD2. Trimming took 5 bases from V and 6 from J; bases not matched to a gene: 11. The germline V gene encodes CDR1 SGHTA and CDR2 FQGTGA. The CDR3 is 16 amino acids. This CDR3 is CASSTGTSAAFDTQYF. The DNA for the CDR3 is TGTGCCAGCAGCACAGGGACTAGCGCGGCTTTTGATACGCAGTATTTT. Full variable domain (outside the CDR3, taken from reference TRBV7-3 and TRBJ2-3): GAGVSQTPSNKVTEKGKYVELRCDPISGHTALYWYRQSLGQGPEFLIYFQGTGAADDSGLPNDRFFAVRPEGSVSTLKIQRTERGDSAVYLCASSTGTSAAFDTQYFGPGTRLTVL.